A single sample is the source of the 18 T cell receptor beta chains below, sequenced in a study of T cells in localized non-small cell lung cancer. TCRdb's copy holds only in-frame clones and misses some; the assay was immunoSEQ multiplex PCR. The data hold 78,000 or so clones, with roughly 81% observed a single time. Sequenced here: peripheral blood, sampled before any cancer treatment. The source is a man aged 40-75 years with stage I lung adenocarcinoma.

This CDR3 reads CSVDYGGDEKLFF. In DNA form, the CDR3 reads TGCAGCGTTGATTACGGGGGCGACGAAAAACTGTTTTTT. V is TRBV29-1 and J is TRBJ1-4; D is possibly TRBD1 (6 bases). CDR1 and CDR2 (germline): SQVTM, ANQGSEA. V lost 3 bases, J lost 8 bases, and 13 bases lay in between. The CDR3 contains 13 residues. The full variable domain, completed using reference TRBV29-1 and TRBJ1-4, is SAVISQKPSRDICQRGTSLTIQCQVDSQVTMMFWYRQQPGQSLTLIATANQGSEATYESGFVIDKFPISRPNLTFSTLTVSNMSPEDSSIYLCSVDYGGDEKLFFGSGTQLSVL.

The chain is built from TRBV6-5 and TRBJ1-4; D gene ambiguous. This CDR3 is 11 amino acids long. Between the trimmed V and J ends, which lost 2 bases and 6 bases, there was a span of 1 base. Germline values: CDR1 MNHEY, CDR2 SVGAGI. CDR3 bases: TGTGCCAGCAGTTACGATGAAAAACTGTTTTTT. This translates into CASSYDEKLFF.

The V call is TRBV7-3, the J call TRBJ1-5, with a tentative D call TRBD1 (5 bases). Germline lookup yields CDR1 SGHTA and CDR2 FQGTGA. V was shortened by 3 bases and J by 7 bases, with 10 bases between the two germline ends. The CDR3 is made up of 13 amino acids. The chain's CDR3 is CASSFREGQPQHF. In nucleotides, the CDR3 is TGTGCCAGCAGCTTTAGAGAGGGGCAGCCCCAGCATTTT.

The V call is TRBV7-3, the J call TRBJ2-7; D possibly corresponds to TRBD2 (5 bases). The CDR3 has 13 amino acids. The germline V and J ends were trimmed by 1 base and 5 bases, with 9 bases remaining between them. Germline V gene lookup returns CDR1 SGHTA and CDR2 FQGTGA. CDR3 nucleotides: TGTGCCAGCAGCTTAAAACGGGGTGACGAGCAGTACTTC. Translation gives CASSLKRGDEQYF.

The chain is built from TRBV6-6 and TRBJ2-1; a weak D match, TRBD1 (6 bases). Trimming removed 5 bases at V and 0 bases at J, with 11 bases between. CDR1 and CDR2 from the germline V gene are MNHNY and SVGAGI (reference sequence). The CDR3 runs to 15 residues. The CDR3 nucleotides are TGTGCCAGCAGTCCCCGGACAGACTCCTACAATGAGCAGTTCTTC. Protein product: CASSPRTDSYNEQFF.

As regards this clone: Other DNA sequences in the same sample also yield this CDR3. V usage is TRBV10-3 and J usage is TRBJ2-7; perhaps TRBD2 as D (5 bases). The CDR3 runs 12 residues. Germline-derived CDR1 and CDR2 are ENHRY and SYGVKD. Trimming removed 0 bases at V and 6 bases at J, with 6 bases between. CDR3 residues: CAISESRVEQYF. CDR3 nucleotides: TGTGCCATCAGTGAGTCGAGGGTCGAGCAGTACTTC.

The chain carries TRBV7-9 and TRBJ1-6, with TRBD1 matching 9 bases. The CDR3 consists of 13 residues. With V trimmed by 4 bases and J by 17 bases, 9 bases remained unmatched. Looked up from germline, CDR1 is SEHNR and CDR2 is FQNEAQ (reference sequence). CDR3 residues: CASSSTRTGDFHF. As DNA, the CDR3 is TGTGCCAGCAGCTCTACACGGACAGGGGACTTCCACTTT.

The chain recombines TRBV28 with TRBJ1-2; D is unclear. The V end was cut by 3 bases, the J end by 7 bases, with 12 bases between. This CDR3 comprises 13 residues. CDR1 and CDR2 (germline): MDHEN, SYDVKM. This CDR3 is CASSLGSGSGYTF. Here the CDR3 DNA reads TGTGCCAGCAGTTTGGGGAGTGGTTCTGGCTACACCTTC.

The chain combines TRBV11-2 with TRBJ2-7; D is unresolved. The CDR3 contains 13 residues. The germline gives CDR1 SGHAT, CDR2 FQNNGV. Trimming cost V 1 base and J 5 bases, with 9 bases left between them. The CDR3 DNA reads TGTGCCAGCAGCTTAGTCGGGCAGAACGAGCAGTACTTC. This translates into CASSLVGQNEQYF.

Here the CDR3 reads CASSVSSTQGLQETQYF. The CDR3 DNA reads as TGTGCCAGCAGCGTATCGTCGACCCAGGGACTACAAGAGACCCAGTACTTC. The rearrangement uses TRBV9 and TRBJ2-5, with 7 bases identical to TRBD2. Germline CDR1 is SGDLS and CDR2 is YYNGEE. J lost 2 bases, V lost 1 base, and 11 bases had no gene match. The CDR3 totals 17 residues.

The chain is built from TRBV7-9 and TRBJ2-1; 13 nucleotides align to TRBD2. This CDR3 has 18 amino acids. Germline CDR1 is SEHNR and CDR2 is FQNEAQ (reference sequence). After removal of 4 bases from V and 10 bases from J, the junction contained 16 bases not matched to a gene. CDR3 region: CASSSEPMGLAGSYEQFF. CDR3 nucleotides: TGTGCCAGCAGCTCAGAGCCTATGGGACTAGCGGGGTCGTACGAGCAGTTCTTC.

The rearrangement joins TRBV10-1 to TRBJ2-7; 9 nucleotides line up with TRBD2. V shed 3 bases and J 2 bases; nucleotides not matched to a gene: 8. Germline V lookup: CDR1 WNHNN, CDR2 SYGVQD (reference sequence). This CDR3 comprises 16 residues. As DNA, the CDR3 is TGCGCCAGCAGTGACTTGACTAGCGGTCTACCCTACGAGCAGTACTTC. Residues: CASSDLTSGLPYEQYF.

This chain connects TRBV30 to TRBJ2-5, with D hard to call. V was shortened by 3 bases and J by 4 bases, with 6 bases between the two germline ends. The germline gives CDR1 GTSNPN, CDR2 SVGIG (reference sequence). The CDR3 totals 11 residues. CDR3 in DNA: TGTGCCTGGAGCATACTAGAGACCCAGTACTTC. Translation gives CAWSILETQYF.

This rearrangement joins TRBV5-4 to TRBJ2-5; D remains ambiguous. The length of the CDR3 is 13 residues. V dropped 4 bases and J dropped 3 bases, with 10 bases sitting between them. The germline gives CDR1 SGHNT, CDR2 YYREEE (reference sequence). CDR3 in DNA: TGTGCCAGCAGCCCGCGGACGGAAGAGACCCAGTACTTC. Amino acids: CASSPRTEETQYF.

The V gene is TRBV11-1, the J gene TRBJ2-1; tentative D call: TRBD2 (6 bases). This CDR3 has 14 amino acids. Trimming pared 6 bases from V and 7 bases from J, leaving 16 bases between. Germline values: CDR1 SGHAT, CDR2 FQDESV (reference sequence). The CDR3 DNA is TGTGCCAGCAGTGGGGGAGGCCCGGGAAATGAGCAGTTCTTC. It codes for CASSGGGPGNEQFF.

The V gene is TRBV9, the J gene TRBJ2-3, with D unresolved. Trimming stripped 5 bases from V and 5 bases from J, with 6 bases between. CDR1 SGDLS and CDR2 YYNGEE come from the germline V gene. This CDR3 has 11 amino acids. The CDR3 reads CASREQDTQYF. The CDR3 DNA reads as TGTGCCAGCAGGGAACAAGATACGCAGTATTTT.

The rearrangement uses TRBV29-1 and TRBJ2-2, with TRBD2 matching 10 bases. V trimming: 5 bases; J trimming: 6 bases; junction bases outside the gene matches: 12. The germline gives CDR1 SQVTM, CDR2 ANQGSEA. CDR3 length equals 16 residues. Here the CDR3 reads CSVLHSGGKSAGELFF. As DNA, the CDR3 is TGCAGCGTTCTCCATAGCGGGGGGAAGTCGGCCGGGGAGCTGTTTTTT.

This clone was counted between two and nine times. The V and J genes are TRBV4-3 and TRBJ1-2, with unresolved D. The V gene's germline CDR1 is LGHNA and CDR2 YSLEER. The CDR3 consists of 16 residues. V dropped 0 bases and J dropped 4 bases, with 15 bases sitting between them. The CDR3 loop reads CASSQDRAEISYGYTF. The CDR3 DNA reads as TGCGCCAGCAGCCAAGATCGGGCAGAAATTTCCTATGGCTACACCTTC.